This T cell receptor beta chain was profiled in a study of beta chain features in type 1 diabetes. The whole isolated RNA underwent reverse transcription, so sequencing captured expressed TCRB transcripts. TCRdb's table, derived via immunoSEQ multiplex PCR, lists solely in-frame clones and lacks some. This table holds a few hundred thousand clones, 25% to 35% found once. Trimming took 4 bases from V and 0 from J; bases not matched to a gene: 6. Germline V gene data show CDR1 as SGHAT and CDR2 as FQNNGV. This CDR3 has 18 residues. This clone was seen only a few times. This chain uses TRBV11-2 with TRBJ2-7; 16 bases are shared with TRBD2. Sequenced material: naive CD4+ T cells from blood. This receptor was identified in a man aged 18 to 29 in good health. Here the CDR3 reads CASSYGGLAGGSSYEQYF. The CDR3 DNA reads as TGTGCCAGCAGCTACGGGGGACTAGCGGGAGGGAGCTCCTACGAGCAGTACTTC. The full variable domain, its missing parts supplied by reference TRBV11-2 and TRBJ2-7, is EAGVAQSPRYKIIEKRQSVAFWCNPISGHATLYWYQQILGQGPKLLIQFQNNGVVDDSQLPKDRFSAERLKGVDSTLKIQPAKLEDSAVYLCASSYGGLAGGSSYEQYFGPGTRLTVT.